Included here is one T cell receptor beta chain sequence, with context. Its antigen is as yet unknown. CDR3 length: 12 residues. Germline lookup yields CDR1 SGDLS and CDR2 YYNGEE. V dropped 3 bases and J dropped 2 bases, with 4 bases sitting between them. These data originate in a study of beta chain features in type 1 diabetes. Notes on the study in general: Any HLA effect on TCRB rearrangement was left unresolved by small sub-analyses. Naive, central memory and Treg TCRB repertoires appeared more alike in patients than in healthy donors. PCR may have favored shorter templates equally in patients and controls. When Type 1 diabetes patients were examined, their TCRB CDR3s proved moderately but significantly shorter in all four CD4+ subsets.

Sequencing targeted expressed TCRB transcripts, as all isolated RNA had been reverse transcribed. Here immunoSEQ multiplex PCR was the method, and the copy in TCRdb shows in-frame clones only, minus some. The top ten hold 0.017% of the sample, which has hundreds of thousands of clones, roughly an eighth seen once. Sequencing was carried out using naive CD4+ T cells from blood. The TCR comes from a man aged 30 to 39 with type 1 diabetes. The chain has TRBV9 and TRBJ2-3; D remains ambiguous. CDR3 region: CASSAHTDTQYF. DNA of the CDR3: TGTGCCAGCAGCGCCCACACAGATACGCAGTATTTT.